The clone carrying this TCR beta chain was picked up a small number of times. The data derive from a study of response to subunit inactivated influenza vaccine. TCRdb ran MiXCR on the RT-PCR reads and lists one entry per CDR3 protein. The data hold about 500,000 distinct CDR3 sequences, with about 15% observed a single time. The CDR3 has 21 amino acids. V lost 5 bases and J lost 5; bases outside the gene matches: 21. Germline-derived CDR1 and CDR2 are SGHAT and FQNNGV. The clonotype was recovered from a man between 50 and 75 years old who received an inactivated influenza vaccine. The sequenced sample was CD4+ T cells sorted from PBMCs, obtained roughly 24 months after vaccination. The chain is built from TRBV11-2 and TRBJ2-2; TRBD1 agrees at 12 bases. CDR3 protein: CASSRSRTRDRGPTRTGELFF. DNA for the CDR3: TGTGCCAGCAGCCGTTCCAGAACCCGGGACAGGGGGCCCACGAGGACCGGGGAGCTGTTTTTT. Full variable domain (missing parts from reference TRBV11-2 and TRBJ2-2): EAGVAQSPRYKIIEKRQSVAFWCNPISGHATLYWYQQILGQGPKLLIQFQNNGVVDDSQLPKDRFSAERLKGVDSTLKIQPAKLEDSAVYLCASSRSRTRDRGPTRTGELFFGEGSRLTVL.